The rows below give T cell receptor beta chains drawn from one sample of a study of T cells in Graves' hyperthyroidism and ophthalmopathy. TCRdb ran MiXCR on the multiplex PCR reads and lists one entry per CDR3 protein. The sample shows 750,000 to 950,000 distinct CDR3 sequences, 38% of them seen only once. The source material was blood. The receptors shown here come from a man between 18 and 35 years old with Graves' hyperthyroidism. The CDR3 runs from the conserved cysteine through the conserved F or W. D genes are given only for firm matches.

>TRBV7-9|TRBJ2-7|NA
CASSPDLDLPYEQYF
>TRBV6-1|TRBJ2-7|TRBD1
CASRDRVTYEQYF
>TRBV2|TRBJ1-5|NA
CASGSSSNQPQHF
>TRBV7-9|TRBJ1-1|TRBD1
CASSLEAGGEVNTEAFF
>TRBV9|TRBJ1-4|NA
CASGGSSTNEKLFF
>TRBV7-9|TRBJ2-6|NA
CASSFPTSIATGANVLTF
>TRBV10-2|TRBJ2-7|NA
CASSEVPRIEQYF
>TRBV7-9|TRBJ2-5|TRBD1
CASSPDRGALETQYF
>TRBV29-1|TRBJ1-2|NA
CSVEENFYGYTF
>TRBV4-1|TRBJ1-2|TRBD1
CASSQDLDRVFTF
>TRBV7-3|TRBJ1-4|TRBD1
CASSFRRDHRGEKLFF
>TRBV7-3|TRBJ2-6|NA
CASSSRLQVAVLTF
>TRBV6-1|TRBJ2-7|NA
CASRTVTIDEQYF
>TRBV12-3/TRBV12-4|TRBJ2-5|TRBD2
CASSEWRAGGTQETQYF
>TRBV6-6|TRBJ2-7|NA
CASSYSRGEQYF
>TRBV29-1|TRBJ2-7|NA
CSVEGEHYEQYF
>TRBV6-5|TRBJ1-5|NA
CASKGGVDQPQHF
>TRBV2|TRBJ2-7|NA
CASSVEAGRGYYEQYF
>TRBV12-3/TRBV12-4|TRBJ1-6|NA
CASSLGQGIGPLHF
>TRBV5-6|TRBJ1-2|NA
CASSLDLEGGYGYTF
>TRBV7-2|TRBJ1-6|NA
CASRRTNSPLHF
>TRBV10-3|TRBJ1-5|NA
CARDQGRRNQPQHF
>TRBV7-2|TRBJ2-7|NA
CASSWSGGSYEQYF
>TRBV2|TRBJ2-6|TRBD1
CASSHHRDRVPGANVLTF
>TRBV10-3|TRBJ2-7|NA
CAINPGGNYEQYF
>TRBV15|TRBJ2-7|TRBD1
CATSRETGGSYEQYF
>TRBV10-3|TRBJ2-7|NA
CAISPQGPNEQYF
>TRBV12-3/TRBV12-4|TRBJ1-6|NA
CASSLIGRALHF
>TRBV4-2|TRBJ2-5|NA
CASSKRSEAETQYF
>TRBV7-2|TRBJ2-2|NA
CASSQDPGWNTGELFF
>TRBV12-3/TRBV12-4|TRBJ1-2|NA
CASSRTLKGDYGYTF
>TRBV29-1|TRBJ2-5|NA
CSGSGTEGRETQYF
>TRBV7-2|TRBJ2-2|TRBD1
CASSFDRVSTGELFF
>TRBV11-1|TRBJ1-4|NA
CASSLGYTGGEKLFF
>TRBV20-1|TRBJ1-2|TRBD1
CSALGQEGMGYTF
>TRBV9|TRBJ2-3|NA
CASSVAEGLVFTDTQYF
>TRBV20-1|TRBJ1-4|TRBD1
CSAREGAQAKLFF